This is a list of T cell receptor beta chains from one sample in a study of regulatory T cells in long-lasting Graves disease. TCRdb re-analysed the multiplex PCR reads in MiXCR, keeping a single row per CDR3 protein. Of 250,000 or so distinct CDR3 sequences in the sample, 18% were seen once. This same sample was also part of a study on T cells in Graves' hyperthyroidism and ophthalmopathy.

Specimen: peripheral blood mononuclear cells (PBMCs), collected at new diagnosis, from a patient treated with antithyroid drugs. The receptor set was obtained from a woman in her 30s with Graves disease. Both conserved end residues are trimmed from each CDR3.

TRBV20-1	TRBJ1-2	SARQGPNYGYT
TRBV12-3/TRBV12-4	TRBJ1-2	ASSFLTGAFGYT
TRBV6-2/TRBV6-3	TRBJ1-5	ESREDRAVNQPQH
TRBV7-7	TRBJ2-2	ASSLDVGANTGELF
TRBV6-2/TRBV6-3	TRBJ1-5	ASSYKLRDRGFLSQPQH
TRBV20-1	TRBJ2-2	SARDIAGGFTGELF
TRBV4-2	TRBJ2-3	ASSHSLAQGGADTQY
TRBV2	TRBJ1-5	ASIGSGRGPQH
TRBV15	TRBJ1-1	ATSSRAESRAF
TRBV14	TRBJ2-1	ASSPTINEQF
TRBV20-1	TRBJ1-5	SARANLQGAGQPQH
TRBV7-9	TRBJ2-7	ASSLRGTEQY
TRBV4-1	TRBJ1-1	ASSQATTQGANTEAF
TRBV12-3/TRBV12-4	TRBJ2-3	ASSSDPTDTQY
TRBV27	TRBJ2-7	ASSRQGGYEQY
TRBV20-1	TRBJ1-5	SASGSSIPDSNQPQH
TRBV10-1	TRBJ2-5	ASSESGTRGETQY
TRBV12-3/TRBV12-4	TRBJ1-1	ASSDSYTEAF
TRBV12-3/TRBV12-4	TRBJ1-5	ASSHRGANQPQH
TRBV9	TRBJ1-6	ASSLKDHNSPLH
TRBV3-1	TRBJ1-2	ASSPHFNYGYT
TRBV6-5	TRBJ2-1	ASSSDSFRQF